This TCR beta chain appears in the sequencing data of a study of regulatory T cells in long-lasting Graves disease. Overall study findings and caveats: Persistent Graves' patients possessed reduced TCR diversity relative to recently diagnosed ones.

Libraries of TCR beta came from iRepertoire HTBI primers plus Arm-PCR of CDR3 regions. MiXCR, run by TCRdb on the multiplex PCR reads, gives a single entry per CDR3 protein. The sample has about 530,000 distinct CDR3 sequences; about 16% are singletons. This clonotype has at least ten counts. The antigen is undetermined. Time point in this sample: newly diagnosed GD, antithyroid drugs for less than 3 months. From RNA extracted from PBMCs, the TCR library was made. This CDR3 comprises 16 residues. Trimming cost V 6 bases and J 7 bases; bases outside gene matches: 8. Another study also made use of these data, one on T cells in Graves' hyperthyroidism and ophthalmopathy. That work contributes: Most thyroid-expanded clonotypes above 0.001 were also found in blood.

The TCR sequence derives from a woman in her forties or fifties with Graves disease. This chain joins TRBV12-3 or TRBV12-4 and TRBJ2-2; TRBD2 matches 13 bases. Source: peripheral blood mononuclear cells (PBMCs), taken at new diagnosis, from a patient treated with antithyroid drugs. The CDR3: CASSPWTSGGFGELFF. The DNA for the CDR3 is TGTGCCAGCAGCCCATGGACTAGCGGGGGTTTCGGGGAGCTGTTTTTT.